The 18 T cell receptor beta chains in this list originate from one sample, sequenced in a study of shared clonotypes between healthy human individuals. The protocol was immunoSEQ multiplex PCR, while the TCRdb copy is restricted to in-frame clones and leaves out a portion. The sample contains a few million clones, 80% to 95% of which appear only once. Sample: naive CD4+ T cells from PBMCs. Regarding subset: CD45RA+ positively selected. All receptors derive from a man between 18 and 29 years old in good health. Some clones in this sample may be carry-over from other donors' samples.

As to this clone: The same CDR3 can be traced to other DNA sequences in this sample. V and J are TRBV5-1 and TRBJ1-5, with a possible D match to TRBD1 (5 bases). Trimming removed 0 bases from V and 6 bases from J, with 10 bases in between. Germline loops: CDR1 SGHRS, CDR2 YFSETQ. The CDR3 extends over 14 amino acids. The DNA of the CDR3 is TGCGCCAGCAGCTTGGGCCCCGGGGGTCAGCCCCAGCATTTT. Amino acids: CASSLGPGGQPQHF. The variable domain in full, with the rest retrieved from reference TRBV5-1 and TRBJ1-5, is KAGVTQTPRYLIKTRGQQVTLSCSPISGHRSVSWYQQTPGQGLQFLFEYFSETQRNKGNFPGRFSGRQFSNSRSEMNVSTLELGDSALYLCASSLGPGGQPQHFGDGTRLSIL.

Comment on this clone: The identical CDR3 is also encoded by other nucleotide sequences in the sample. The chain links TRBV28 to TRBJ1-4; no firm D call. The CDR3 sequence is 15 residues long. The germline gives CDR1 MDHEN, CDR2 SYDVKM. V lost 7 bases to trimming and J lost 0 bases, with 12 bases between them. The CDR3 region has the DNA TGTGCCAGCAACACACGCGGTGCAACTAATGAAAAACTGTTTTTT. This encodes CASNTRGATNEKLFF.

V and J are TRBV19 and TRBJ1-2; 10 bases are a match to TRBD1. This CDR3 comprises 16 residues. Germline-derived CDR1 and CDR2 are LNHDA and SQIVND (reference sequence). V lost 5 bases to trimming and J lost 3 bases; unmatched junction nucleotides: 9. This chain's CDR3 is CASSVAGTGVYYGYTF. The CDR3 bases are TGTGCCAGTAGTGTCGCGGGGACAGGGGTTTACTATGGCTACACCTTC.

The V call is TRBV6-5, the J call TRBJ2-7, with a tentative D call TRBD1 (6 bases). CDR3 length equals 14 residues. V lost 7 bases and J 7 bases, leaving 20 bases between the germline ends. Looked up from germline, CDR1 is MNHEY and CDR2 is SVGAGI. The CDR3 sequence: CASTVTRGFREQYF. CDR3 in DNA: TGTGCCAGCACCGTCACCAGGGGTTTTCGGGAGCAGTACTTC.

This sequence joins TRBV6-1 and TRBJ2-1, with D possibly being TRBD2 (6 bases). CDR3 size: 15 residues. In germline, CDR1 is MNHNS, CDR2 SASEGT. V was shortened by 4 bases and J by 4 bases, with 14 bases between the two germline ends. In DNA, the CDR3 is TGTGCCAGCAGTGCGGGCGGGATTCAGTACAATGAGCAGTTCTTC. This gives the protein CASSAGGIQYNEQFF.

This rearrangement joins TRBV9 to TRBJ1-3; D is unclear. The CDR3 length is 15 residues. The germline V and J ends were trimmed by 2 bases and 0 bases, with 9 bases remaining between them. In germline, CDR1 is SGDLS, CDR2 YYNGEE. The CDR3 region is CASSVGGHSGNTIYF. DNA of the CDR3: TGTGCCAGCAGCGTGGGCGGCCACTCTGGAAACACCATATATTTT.

In this sample, this clone turned up once. The same CDR3 also results from other DNA sequences found in this sample. V usage is TRBV7-2 and J usage is TRBJ2-1; D gene unclear. From germline, CDR1 is SGHTA and CDR2 FQGNSA. The CDR3 runs 14 residues. Trimming removed 4 bases from V and 0 bases from J, with 7 bases in between. CDR3 loop: CASSSPGSYNEQFF. In DNA form, the CDR3 reads TGTGCCAGCAGCTCCCCTGGCTCCTACAATGAGCAGTTCTTC. Based on the CDR3 plus reference TRBV7-2 and TRBJ2-1, the full variable domain is GAGVSQSPSNKVTEKGKDVELRCDPISGHTALYWYRQSLGQGLEFLIYFQGNSAPDKSGLPSDRFSAERTGGSVSTLTIQRTQQEDSAVYLCASSSPGSYNEQFFGPGTRLTVL.

The chain uses TRBV4-1 and TRBJ2-3, with a possible D match to TRBD2 (5 bases). Trimming stripped 1 base from V and 7 bases from J, with 9 bases between. Germline V gene lookup returns CDR1 MGHRA and CDR2 YSYEKL. CDR3 size: 13 residues. In DNA form, the CDR3 reads TGCGCCAGCAGCCAAGTATACGGGAATACGCAGTATTTT. Residues: CASSQVYGNTQYF.

The chain recombines TRBV28 with TRBJ2-1, with a tentative D call TRBD1 (5 bases). With 1 base removed from V and 4 bases from J, the gap between germline ends came to 14 bases. Per the germline V gene, CDR1 is MDHEN and CDR2 is SYDVKM. There are 16 residues in the CDR3. CDR3 amino acids: CASSLLGESTYNEQFF. The DNA for the CDR3 is TGTGCCAGCAGTTTATTAGGGGAAAGCACTTACAATGAGCAGTTCTTC.

This clone appeared once. This chain connects TRBV28 to TRBJ2-5; D perhaps matches TRBD1 (6 bases). The CDR3 has 13 amino acids. V was shortened by 8 bases and J by 5 bases, with 15 bases between the two germline ends. Germline V CDR1 and CDR2: MDHEN, SYDVKM. CDR3 residues: CASGTGSRETQYF. CDR3 in DNA: TGTGCCAGCGGTACAGGGTCCCGGGAGACCCAGTACTTC.

This sequence joins TRBV2 and TRBJ1-1; D uncertain. The germline V gene encodes CDR1 SNHLY and CDR2 FYNNEI. V was clipped by 0 bases and J by 4 bases, with 12 bases between them. CDR3 length: 15 amino acids. CDR3 sequence (DNA): TGTGCCAGCAGTGAAGCGTGGCAGTTTGGCACTGAAGCTTTCTTT. This codes for CASSEAWQFGTEAFF.

The gene calls are TRBV7-8 and TRBJ2-1; D remains unclear. In germline, CDR1 is SGHVS, CDR2 FQNEAQ. The CDR3 is 15 residues long. V was cut by 4 bases and J by 1 base, with 11 bases left in between. CDR3 sequence: CASSSRVGSYNEQFF. The CDR3 DNA is TGTGCCAGCAGCTCCCGAGTTGGGTCCTACAATGAGCAGTTCTTC.

This clone was counted only a few times. Other DNA sequences from this sample encode an identical CDR3 as well. The chain joins TRBV7-2 to TRBJ1-1, with D possibly TRBD1 on 5 matching bases. The CDR3 runs to 14 residues. In germline, CDR1 is SGHTA, CDR2 FQGNSA. Trimming shortened V by 5 bases and J by 1 base, and 11 bases separated the two germline ends. The CDR3 loop reads CASSSLGGNTEAFF. Written as DNA, the CDR3 is TGTGCCAGCAGCAGCCTTGGGGGGAACACTGAAGCTTTCTTT.

This chain connects TRBV6-1 to TRBJ1-3; no reliable D call. Trimming took 8 bases from V and 4 from J, leaving 9 bases between them. This CDR3 is built from 12 residues. Per germline, CDR1 MNHNS and CDR2 SASEGT. DNA of the CDR3: TGTGCCAGCTCTATTTTAGGAAACACCATATATTTT. Translating gives CASSILGNTIYF.

This sequence joins TRBV5-1 and TRBJ2-4; TRBD2 matches at 8 bases. CDR3 size: 17 residues. Germline trimming cut 2 bases from V and 0 bases from J; bases unmatched to any gene: 7. CDR1 and CDR2 (germline): SGHRS, YFSETQ. DNA of the CDR3: TGCGCCAGCAGCTTCGCGACGGGAGGGATAGCCAAAAACATTCAGTACTTC. The encoded protein is CASSFATGGIAKNIQYF.

The chain employs TRBV11-2 and TRBJ2-7, with TRBD1 matching 9 bases. V lost 5 bases and J lost 0; bases outside the gene matches: 5. The CDR3 has 15 residues. CDR1 is SGHAT, CDR2 FQNNGV, per germline. CDR3 protein: CASSSYRGRSYEQYF. CDR3 in DNA: TGTGCCAGCAGCAGTTACAGGGGGCGCTCCTACGAGCAGTACTTC.

The V gene is TRBV5-1, the J gene TRBJ2-7; 9 nucleotides align to TRBD2. This CDR3 region has 16 residues. The germline V gene encodes CDR1 SGHRS and CDR2 YFSETQ. The junction had 12 bases not matched to a gene; V was cut back by 2 bases and J by 6 bases. The CDR3 nucleotides are TGCGCCAGCAGCTTACTGGCGGGAGGGCCGTGGGGCGAGCAGTACTTC. Protein: CASSLLAGGPWGEQYF.

The chain employs TRBV11-2 and TRBJ2-1; no clear D gene. Germline CDR1 reads SGHAT; CDR2 reads FQNNGV. The CDR3 contains 17 residues. Trimming pared 5 bases from V and 5 bases from J, leaving 22 bases between. The CDR3 region is CASSPAEVMWEHNEQFF. CDR3 DNA sequence: TGTGCCAGCAGCCCGGCCGAGGTTATGTGGGAACACAATGAGCAGTTCTTC.